One sample yielded the 19 T cell receptor beta chains listed below, sequenced in a study of blood T cell repertoires in COVID-19 (dated by TCRdb to the early 2020s). Library method: the immunoSEQ multiplex PCR assay. TCRdb took over this immuneACCESS table, retaining in-frame rearrangements with V and J assigned. Such tables are incomplete; in checked studies, under half of the missing clones stem from an unresolved V gene, and the remainder is unexplained. In this sample the table shows approximately 380,000 clones, 85% of which occur a single time. Together, the top ten hold 3.5% to 4% of the sample. Sequencing was carried out using peripheral blood. The receptors here all came from a woman under 30 with acute or convalescent COVID-19.

J is TRBJ2-2 and V is TRBV28, with TRBD2 identical over 9 bases. This CDR3 region has 15 residues. Losses at the gene ends were 2 bases for V and 7 bases for J; bases not matched to a gene: 5. Germline CDR1 and CDR2: MDHEN and SYDVKM. DNA for the CDR3: TGTGCCAGCAGTTTAGCGGGAGGGAGAGTCGGGGAGCTGTTTTTT. Its translation: CASSLAGGRVGELFF.

V gene TRBV19 combines with J gene TRBJ2-2, with D possibly matching TRBD2 (6 bases). The germline V gene has CDR1 LNHDA and CDR2 SQIVND (reference sequence). The V gene lost 7 bases and the J gene lost 3 bases, with 15 bases spanning the gap. The CDR3 covers 15 residues. Here the CDR3 reads CASINAGRHTGELFF. In nucleotides, the CDR3 is TGTGCCAGTATAAACGCGGGGAGACACACCGGGGAGCTGTTTTTT.

The V gene is TRBV19, the J gene TRBJ2-1; TRBD2 agrees at 16 bases. The CDR3 is 19 amino acids. Trimming cost V 3 bases and J 7 bases; bases outside gene matches: 12. In germline, CDR1 is LNHDA, CDR2 SQIVND (reference sequence). CDR3 region: CASSIRGTSGGAGRNEQFF. CDR3 DNA: TGTGCCAGTAGTATTCGCGGGACTAGCGGGGGGGCCGGCCGAAATGAGCAGTTCTTC.

V usage is TRBV3-1 (or the pseudogene TRBV3-2) and J usage is TRBJ2-1; 9 nucleotides agree with TRBD2. This CDR3 has 15 residues. V shed 4 bases, J shed 6 bases, and the junction held 7 bases outside the gene matches. Germline V gene sequence: CDR1 LGHDT, CDR2 YNNKEL (reference sequence). The CDR3: CASSRLAAHPNEQFF. The DNA for the CDR3 is TGTGCCAGCAGCCGACTAGCGGCGCATCCCAATGAGCAGTTCTTC.

The chain carries TRBV3-1 (or the pseudogene TRBV3-2) and TRBJ2-5; the match to TRBD2 covers 11 bases. CDR1 and CDR2 from the germline V gene are LGHDT and YNNKEL (reference sequence). This CDR3 has 16 residues. V lost 2 bases, J lost 5 bases, and 7 bases stayed unmatched. The CDR3 nucleotides read TGTGCCAGCAGCCAATTAGCGGGGGGGCCGCGGGAGACCCAGTACTTC. Translation gives CASSQLAGGPRETQYF.

The chain combines TRBV2 with TRBJ2-7; TRBD1 agrees at 11 bases. V lost 9 bases, J lost 6 bases, and 4 bases stayed unmatched. This CDR3 region has 12 residues. Germline V lookup: CDR1 SNHLY, CDR2 FYNNEI. The CDR3 nucleotides read TGTGCCAGGGGACAGGGGGGGAGCGAGCAGTACTTC. Encoded protein: CARGQGGSEQYF.

The chain recombines TRBV28 with TRBJ1-2; 9 bases match TRBD1. There are 13 residues in the CDR3. With 6 bases clipped from V and 10 bases from J, the junction kept 9 bases outside the gene matches. Germline V CDR1 and CDR2: MDHEN, SYDVKM. CDR3 amino acids: CASSHGTGTDYTF. The CDR3 nucleotides are TGTGCCAGCAGCCACGGGACAGGGACGGACTACACCTTC.

J is TRBJ1-4 and V is TRBV6-5; D gene unclear. Per germline, CDR1 MNHEY and CDR2 SVGAGI. Trimming cost V 0 bases and J 3 bases, with 8 bases left between them. CDR3 length: 15 residues. CDR3 sequence: CASSYSSVSNEKLFF. Here the CDR3 DNA reads TGTGCCAGCAGTTACTCGAGTGTCTCTAATGAAAAACTGTTTTTT.

This sequence joins TRBV5-1 and TRBJ1-1; D is ambiguous. Germline lookup yields CDR1 SGHRS and CDR2 YFSETQ. The CDR3 consists of 14 residues. The germline V and J ends were trimmed by 2 bases and 1 base, with 9 bases remaining between them. The CDR3 loop reads CASSFGKENTEAFF. CDR3 DNA: TGCGCCAGCAGCTTCGGGAAGGAGAACACTGAAGCTTTCTTT.

The chain recombines TRBV5-1 with TRBJ1-3; the D gene is possibly TRBD1 (6 bases). From germline, CDR1 is SGHRS and CDR2 YFSETQ. The CDR3 contains 16 residues. Between the trimmed V and J ends, which lost 0 bases and 0 bases, there was a span of 10 bases. CDR3 loop: CASSLERGNSGNTIYF. DNA of the CDR3: TGCGCCAGCAGCTTGGAAAGGGGGAACTCTGGAAACACCATATATTTT.

In its sample, this clone was seen once. V gene TRBV3-1 (or the pseudogene TRBV3-2) combines with J gene TRBJ2-7, with TRBD2 identical over 7 bases. J gave up 7 bases and V 2 bases, and 8 bases lay outside the gene matches. Germline assignment: CDR1 LGHDT and CDR2 YNNKEL (reference sequence). The CDR3 sequence is 14 residues long. The CDR3, as DNA: TGTGCCAGCAGCCAAAGCGGGACCTCTGGGGAGCAGTACTTC. It yields the protein CASSQSGTSGEQYF.

This chain uses TRBV5-7 with TRBJ2-4, with unresolved D. TRBV5-7 is annotated as an ORF whose role is uncertain. The CDR3 runs to 15 residues. V gave up 1 base and J gave up 0 bases, with 8 bases separating them. CDR3 DNA: TGTGCCAGCAGCTTGTGTCGGTTAGCCAAAAACATTCAGTACTTC. It encodes CASSLCRLAKNIQYF.

The gene calls are TRBV27 and TRBJ2-2, with 8 bases matching TRBD1. Trimming took 6 bases from V and 1 from J; bases not matched to a gene: 16. Per germline, CDR1 MNHEY and CDR2 SMNVEV (reference sequence). CDR3 length: 19 residues. The CDR3 nucleotides read TGTGCCAGCAGACCCCCCCCGGGACAGGATCAGATGAACACCGGGGAGCTGTTTTTT. Translation: CASRPPPGQDQMNTGELFF.

This clone was counted a few times. Other DNA sequences in the same sample also yield this CDR3. The chain uses TRBV6-5 and TRBJ2-7; possible D gene TRBD1, 6 bases. The germline gives CDR1 MNHEY, CDR2 SVGAGI. V lost 2 bases and J lost 2, with 10 bases in between. The CDR3 length is 14 residues. The CDR3 bases are TGTGCCAGCAGTTACGGTAGGGGGACCTACGAGCAGTACTTC. This sequence encodes CASSYGRGTYEQYF.

V gene TRBV6-5 combines with J gene TRBJ1-1; no clear D gene. The CDR3 has 11 amino acids. Trimming cost V 6 bases and J 10 bases, with 12 bases left between them. Per germline, CDR1 MNHEY and CDR2 SVGAGI. CDR3 loop: CASSGLLGAFF. In nucleotides, the CDR3 is TGTGCCAGCAGCGGACTACTGGGAGCTTTCTTT.

The gene calls are TRBV12-3 or TRBV12-4 and TRBJ2-7; no reliable D call. The V and J ends lost 6 bases and 4 bases respectively, with 10 bases between them. This CDR3 comprises 12 residues. The CDR3 sequence is CASRSENYEQYF. For the CDR3, the DNA is TGTGCCAGCAGGTCGGAGAATTACGAGCAGTACTTC.

V usage is TRBV27 and J usage is TRBJ1-3, with 9 bases that match TRBD1. CDR3 length: 16 residues. V lost 2 bases, J lost 7 bases, and 9 bases stayed unmatched. CDR1 and CDR2 (germline): MNHEY, SMNVEV (reference sequence). The CDR3 loop reads CASSLSRTGAGNTIYF. CDR3 sequence (DNA): TGTGCCAGCAGTTTAAGCCGGACAGGGGCGGGGAACACCATATATTTT.

This chain uses TRBV6-5 with TRBJ2-7; 8 bases agree with TRBD1. From germline, CDR1 is MNHEY and CDR2 SVGAGI. This CDR3 region has 15 residues. V lost 10 bases, J lost 5 bases, and 16 bases stayed unmatched. CDR3 amino acids: CANSRTDREVNEQYF. The CDR3 DNA is TGTGCCAACTCTAGAACGGACAGGGAGGTAAACGAGCAGTACTTC.

The chain links TRBV21-1 to TRBJ2-3; TRBD2, as called in the table, went unchecked against the DNA. TRBV21-1 is classified as a pseudogene. This CDR3 contains 17 residues. The CDR3 spells CASSKKNIAGGRPGQYF. The CDR3 DNA reads as TGTGCCAGCAGCAAGAAGAATATAGCGGGAGGCCGCCCGGGGCAGTATTTT.